The following is a TCR beta chain sequence with its context. Its specificity is not known. The germline V gene encodes CDR1 SGHRS and CDR2 YFSETQ. This CDR3 spans 13 amino acids. V shed 6 bases and J shed 6 bases, with 14 bases lying between them. As to time point: newly diagnosed GD, antithyroid drugs for less than 3 months. Generation of the TCR library employed RNA extracted from PBMCs. These data come from a study of regulatory T cells in long-lasting Graves disease. Regarding the study as a whole: When disease was persistent, TRBV28, TRBJ1-2 and TRBJ2-5 were the favored segments. Relative to new patients (roughly 970), persistent patients exhibited greater sharing of public clonotypes (over 2,500).

For TCR beta, libraries came from iRepertoire HTBI primers and Arm-PCR of CDR3 regions. TCRdb reprocessed the multiplex PCR reads via MiXCR and lists one record per CDR3 protein. The sample consists of some 560,000 distinct CDR3 sequences, 15% to 20% of them appearing once. These sequences were also reported in another study, on T cells in Graves' hyperthyroidism and ophthalmopathy. From that study: Investigators excluded patients with uncontrolled infection, other autoimmune disease, pregnancy or lactation. TCR CDR3 underwent first-round RT-PCR with the HTBI primer set.

The chain links TRBV5-1 to TRBJ2-3, with D perhaps assigned TRBD1 or TRBD2 (5 bases each). The sequenced sample was peripheral blood mononuclear cells (PBMCs), obtained at new diagnosis, from a patient treated with antithyroid drugs. The clonotype was recovered from a woman aged 35-65 years with Graves disease. Written as DNA, the CDR3 is TGCGCCAGCACCCCGGGACCCCCCGATACGCAGTATTTT. Protein sequence: CASTPGPPDTQYF. The full variable domain, completed using reference TRBV5-1 and TRBJ2-3, is KAGVTQTPRYLIKTRGQQVTLSCSPISGHRSVSWYQQTPGQGLQFLFEYFSETQRNKGNFPGRFSGRQFSNSRSEMNVSTLELGDSALYLCASTPGPPDTQYFGPGTRLTVL.